A selection of T cell receptor beta chains follows, all from one sample in a study of response to subunit inactivated influenza vaccine. TCRdb re-called the RT-PCR reads through MiXCR, storing one row per CDR3 protein. The table has around 180,000 distinct CDR3 sequences, 9.2% seen once. The specimen was non-naive T cells sorted from PBMCs, collected on the day of vaccination. Source of these receptors: a middle-aged man who received an inactivated influenza vaccine. Each CDR3 is given with its conserved first and last residue. Each record gives: clone size, J gene, D gene, V gene, CDR3 DNA, CDR3 protein. D genes are given only for firm matches. Clone size appears in some rows only: once, few, many, or a class for an expanded clone.

clone_size: NA
j_call: TRBJ2-2
d_call: NA
v_call: TRBV11-1
cdr3_nt: TGTGCCAGCAGCTTAACTGAAACTGAGCTGTTTTTT
cdr3_aa: CASSLTETELFF

clone_size: NA
j_call: TRBJ1-1
d_call: NA
v_call: TRBV7-9
cdr3_nt: TGTGCCAGCAGCTTAGCGTACCGGGGGTCGCCTGAAGCTTTCTTT
cdr3_aa: CASSLAYRGSPEAFF

clone_size: many
j_call: TRBJ1-5
d_call: NA
v_call: TRBV7-2
cdr3_nt: TGTGCCAGCAGCTTAGGGGGGGCCGGGGGGCAGCCCCAGCATTTT
cdr3_aa: CASSLGGAGGQPQHF

clone_size: many
j_call: TRBJ2-7
d_call: NA
v_call: TRBV4-2
cdr3_nt: TGTGCCAGCAGCCAAGGACTAGGGGACTACGAGCAGTACTTC
cdr3_aa: CASSQGLGDYEQYF

clone_size: NA
j_call: TRBJ2-1
d_call: NA
v_call: TRBV6-5
cdr3_nt: TGTGCCAGCAGTTACGGTACGGGATGGACAAGAGAGCAGTTCTTC
cdr3_aa: CASSYGTGWTREQFF

clone_size: few
j_call: TRBJ2-1
d_call: TRBD1
v_call: TRBV12-3/TRBV12-4
cdr3_nt: TGTGCCAGCACCCTTGAGGTAACGGGAGGGACAGGGGAGTTCTTC
cdr3_aa: CASTLEVTGGTGEFF

clone_size: many
j_call: TRBJ1-1
d_call: NA
v_call: TRBV4-3
cdr3_nt: TGCGCCAGCAGCCAATCGGCTCGGGGGAACACTGAAGCTTTCTTT
cdr3_aa: CASSQSARGNTEAFF

clone_size: NA
j_call: TRBJ2-1
d_call: TRBD2
v_call: TRBV9
cdr3_nt: TGTGCCAGCAGCTCCTCATTCGGACTAGCGGGGAAGCAGTTCTTC
cdr3_aa: CASSSSFGLAGKQFF

clone_size: NA
j_call: TRBJ1-2
d_call: NA
v_call: TRBV7-2
cdr3_nt: TGTGCCAGCAGCTCCCGGGACGGAGGCTATGGCTACACCTTC
cdr3_aa: CASSSRDGGYGYTF

clone_size: few
j_call: TRBJ2-7
d_call: NA
v_call: TRBV25-1
cdr3_nt: TGTGCCAGCAGTGAGGCAGCCTACGAGCAGTACTTC
cdr3_aa: CASSEAAYEQYF

clone_size: NA
j_call: TRBJ1-4
d_call: NA
v_call: TRBV12-3/TRBV12-4
cdr3_nt: TGTGCCAGCAGTTTAGGGTTACGAGAAAAACTGTTTTTT
cdr3_aa: CASSLGLREKLFF

clone_size: NA
j_call: TRBJ2-3
d_call: TRBD2
v_call: TRBV12-3/TRBV12-4
cdr3_nt: TGTGCCAGCAGTCCCCGGGGGGGGGTTACAGATACGCAGTATTTT
cdr3_aa: CASSPRGGVTDTQYF

clone_size: few
j_call: TRBJ2-2
d_call: NA
v_call: TRBV6-4
cdr3_nt: TGTGCCAGCAGCCTAGAGGCGAACACCGGGGAGCTGTTTTTT
cdr3_aa: CASSLEANTGELFF

clone_size: NA
j_call: TRBJ2-7
d_call: TRBD2
v_call: TRBV27
cdr3_nt: TGTGCCAGCAGTTCCTCAGGGAGGGGTGGAGAGCAGTACTTC
cdr3_aa: CASSSSGRGGEQYF

clone_size: NA
j_call: TRBJ1-2
d_call: NA
v_call: TRBV2
cdr3_nt: TGTGCCAGCAGTGGATGGGGCGACAGGAACTATGGCTACACCTTC
cdr3_aa: CASSGWGDRNYGYTF

clone_size: NA
j_call: TRBJ1-4
d_call: NA
v_call: TRBV5-5
cdr3_nt: TGTGCCAGCAGCTTGTGGGGCTGGGAAAAACTGTTTTTT
cdr3_aa: CASSLWGWEKLFF

clone_size: NA
j_call: TRBJ2-7
d_call: NA
v_call: TRBV20-1
cdr3_nt: TGCAGTGCTAGAAGGCAGAGCCTCTCCTACGAGCAGTACTTC
cdr3_aa: CSARRQSLSYEQYF

clone_size: few
j_call: TRBJ2-3
d_call: NA
v_call: TRBV24-1
cdr3_nt: TGTGCCACCAGTGATGTGGTCAGCGGATCCACAGATACGCAGTATTTT
cdr3_aa: CATSDVVSGSTDTQYF